These 5 T cell receptor beta chains were all obtained from the same sample, sequenced in a study of blood T cell repertoires in COVID-19. The assay was immunoSEQ multiplex PCR, and TCRdb's table has in-frame clones only and misses some. The profile shows around 300,000 clones, approximately 85% of them singletons. The sequenced sample consisted of peripheral blood. Source of these receptors: a human donor in a cohort sampled during active COVID-19.

This sequence joins TRBV9 and TRBJ2-4, with D uncertain. Germline V gene data show CDR1 as SGDLS and CDR2 as YYNGEE. V lost 0 bases and J lost 8, with 12 bases in between. This CDR3 is built from 14 residues. CDR3 residues: CASSVEGVEDIQYF. The CDR3 DNA reads as TGTGCCAGCAGCGTAGAAGGAGTAGAGGACATTCAGTACTTC.

CDR3 amino acids: CASSLMPGTGFVLNGYTF. For the CDR3, the DNA is TGTGCCAGCAGCTTAATGCCTGGGACAGGGTTCGTCCTGAATGGCTACACCTTC. The chain couples TRBV11-2 to TRBJ1-2; 9 bases are shared with TRBD1. The germline CDR1 and CDR2 sequences are SGHAT and FQNNGV. Germline trimming cut 2 bases from V and 6 bases from J; bases unmatched to any gene: 16. The CDR3 is 18 amino acids. Full variable domain (outside the CDR3, taken from reference TRBV11-2 and TRBJ1-2): EAGVAQSPRYKIIEKRQSVAFWCNPISGHATLYWYQQILGQGPKLLIQFQNNGVVDDSQLPKDRFSAERLKGVDSTLKIQPAKLEDSAVYLCASSLMPGTGFVLNGYTFGSGTRLTVV.

The V and J genes are TRBV6-5 and TRBJ1-1; D not certain. V lost 7 bases and J 1 base, leaving 7 bases between the germline ends. Looked up from germline, CDR1 is MNHEY and CDR2 is SVGAGI. This CDR3 contains 12 residues. This CDR3 is CASTHKNTEAFF. Here the CDR3 DNA reads TGTGCCAGCACCCACAAGAACACTGAAGCTTTCTTT.

The V gene is TRBV4-2, the J gene TRBJ2-7; possible D gene TRBD1, 6 bases. Germline loops: CDR1 LGHNA, CDR2 YNFKEQ. The CDR3 extends over 14 amino acids. The V end was cut by 1 base, the J end by 3 bases, with 10 bases between. In nucleotides, the CDR3 is TGTGCCAGCAGCCAAGGGGGACACCGCTACGAGCAGTACTTC. Its translation: CASSQGGHRYEQYF.

The CDR3 reads CASSPRTGGGTLNTEAFF. DNA for the CDR3: TGTGCCAGCAGCCCACGTACAGGGGGTGGGACATTGAACACTGAAGCTTTCTTT. This chain connects TRBV7-9 to TRBJ1-1, with 8 bases aligning to TRBD1. CDR3 length: 18 amino acids. Trimming took 5 bases from V and 0 from J; bases not matched to a gene: 14. Germline V gene lookup returns CDR1 SEHNR and CDR2 FQNEAQ (reference sequence).